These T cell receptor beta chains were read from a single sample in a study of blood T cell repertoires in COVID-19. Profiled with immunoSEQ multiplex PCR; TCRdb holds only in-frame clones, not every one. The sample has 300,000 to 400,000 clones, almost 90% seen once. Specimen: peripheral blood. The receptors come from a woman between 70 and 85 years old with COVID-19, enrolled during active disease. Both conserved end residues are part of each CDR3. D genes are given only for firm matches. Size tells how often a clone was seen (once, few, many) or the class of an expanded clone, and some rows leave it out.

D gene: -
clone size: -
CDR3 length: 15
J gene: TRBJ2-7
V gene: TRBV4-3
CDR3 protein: CASSQYEQGGYEQYF
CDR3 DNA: TGCGCCAGCAGCCAATACGAACAGGGTGGGTACGAGCAGTACTTC

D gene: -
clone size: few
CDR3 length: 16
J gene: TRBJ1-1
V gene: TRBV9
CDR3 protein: CASSPRRGAGDTEAFF
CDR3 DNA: TGTGCCAGCAGCCCTAGAAGGGGCGCAGGGGACACTGAAGCTTTCTTT

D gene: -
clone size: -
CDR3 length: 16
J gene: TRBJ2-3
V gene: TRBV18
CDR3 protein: CASSPLASGLTDTQYF
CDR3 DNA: TGTGCCAGCTCACCCCTAGCGTCAGGCCTCACAGATACGCAGTATTTT

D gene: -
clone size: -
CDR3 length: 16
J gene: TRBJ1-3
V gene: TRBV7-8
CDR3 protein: CASSLEYRVSGNTIYF
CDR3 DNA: TGTGCCAGCAGCTTAGAATATCGGGTCTCTGGAAACACCATATATTTT

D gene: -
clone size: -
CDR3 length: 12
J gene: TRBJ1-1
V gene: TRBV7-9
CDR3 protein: CASRPQVTEAFF
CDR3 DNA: TGTGCCAGCAGACCCCAGGTAACTGAAGCTTTCTTT

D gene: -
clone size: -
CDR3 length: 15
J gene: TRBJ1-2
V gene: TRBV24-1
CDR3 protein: CATSDSRRAERGYTF
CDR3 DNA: TGTGCCACCAGTGATTCCCGGAGGGCAGAACGAGGCTACACCTTC

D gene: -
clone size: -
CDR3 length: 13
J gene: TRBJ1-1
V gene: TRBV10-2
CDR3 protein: CASQGVSDTEAFF
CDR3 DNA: TGCGCCAGCCAGGGCGTTTCGGACACTGAAGCTTTCTTT

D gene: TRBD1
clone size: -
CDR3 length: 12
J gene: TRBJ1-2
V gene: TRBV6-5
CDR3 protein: CASRDSLYGYTF
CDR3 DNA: TGTGCCAGCCGGGACAGCCTCTATGGCTACACCTTC

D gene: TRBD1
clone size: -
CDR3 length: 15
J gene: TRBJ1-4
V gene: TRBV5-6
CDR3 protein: CASSLVDRTEEKLFF
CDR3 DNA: TGTGCCAGCAGCTTGGTGGACAGGACAGAGGAAAAACTGTTTTTT

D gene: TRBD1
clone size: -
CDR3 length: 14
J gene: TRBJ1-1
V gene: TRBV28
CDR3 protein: CASSSPGGGTEAFF
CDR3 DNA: TGTGCCAGCAGTTCCCCAGGGGGTGGCACTGAAGCTTTCTTT

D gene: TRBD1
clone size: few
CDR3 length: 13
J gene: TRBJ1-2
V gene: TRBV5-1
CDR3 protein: CASSLQGDGGYTF
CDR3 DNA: TGCGCCAGCAGCCTCCAGGGGGATGGCGGCTACACCTTC

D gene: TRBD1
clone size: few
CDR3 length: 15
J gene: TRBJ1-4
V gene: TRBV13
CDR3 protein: CASSVNRDRGEKLFF
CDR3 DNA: TGTGCCAGCAGCGTTAACCGGGACAGAGGCGAAAAACTGTTTTTT

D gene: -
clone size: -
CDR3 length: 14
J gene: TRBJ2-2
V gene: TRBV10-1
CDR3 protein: CASSEGAGGGELFF
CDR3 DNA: TGCGCCAGCAGTGAAGGAGCGGGCGGCGGGGAGCTGTTTTTT

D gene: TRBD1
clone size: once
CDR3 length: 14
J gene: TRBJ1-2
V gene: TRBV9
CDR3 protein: CASSAGQGNYGYTF
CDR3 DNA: TGTGCCAGCAGCGCGGGACAGGGTAACTATGGCTACACCTTC

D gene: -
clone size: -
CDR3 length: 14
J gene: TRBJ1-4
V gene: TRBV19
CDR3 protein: CASSWPGGNEKLFF
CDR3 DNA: TGTGCCAGTAGTTGGCCAGGCGGGAATGAAAAACTGTTTTTT

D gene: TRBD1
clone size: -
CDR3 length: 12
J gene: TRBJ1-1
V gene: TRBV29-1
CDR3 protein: CSVEDRAPEAFF
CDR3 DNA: TGCAGCGTTGAGGACAGGGCCCCTGAAGCTTTCTTT

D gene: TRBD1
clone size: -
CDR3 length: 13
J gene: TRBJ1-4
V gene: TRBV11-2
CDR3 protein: CASSRDRDGKLFF
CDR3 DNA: TGTGCCAGCAGCCGGGACAGGGATGGAAAACTGTTTTTT

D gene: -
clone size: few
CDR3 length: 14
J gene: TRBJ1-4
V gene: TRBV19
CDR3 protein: CASRASSTNEKLFF
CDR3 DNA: TGTGCCAGTAGAGCGTCCTCAACTAATGAAAAACTGTTTTTT

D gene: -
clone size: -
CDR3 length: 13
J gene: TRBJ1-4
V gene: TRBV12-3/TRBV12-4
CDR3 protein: CASRRWGGEKLFF
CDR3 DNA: TGTGCCAGCAGACGATGGGGAGGTGAAAAACTGTTTTTT

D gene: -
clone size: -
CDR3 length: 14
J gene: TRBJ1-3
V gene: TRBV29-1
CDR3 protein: CSVDPTGSGNTIYF
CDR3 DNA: TGCAGCGTTGATCCCACAGGCTCTGGAAACACCATATATTTT

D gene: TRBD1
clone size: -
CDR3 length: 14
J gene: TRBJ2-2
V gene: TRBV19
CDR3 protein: CASGQGVGTGELFF
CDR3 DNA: TGTGCCAGTGGTCAGGGGGTCGGGACCGGGGAGCTGTTTTTT

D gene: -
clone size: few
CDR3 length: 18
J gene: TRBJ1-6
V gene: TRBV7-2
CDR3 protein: CASSRSPGLPLINSPLHF
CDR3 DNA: TGTGCCAGCAGCCGCTCCCCGGGACTCCCGCTAATTAATTCACCCCTCCACTTT

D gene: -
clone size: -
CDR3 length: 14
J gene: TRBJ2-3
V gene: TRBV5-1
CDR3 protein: CASSLIQVPDTQYF
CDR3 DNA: TGCGCCAGCAGCTTGATCCAGGTTCCAGATACGCAGTATTTT

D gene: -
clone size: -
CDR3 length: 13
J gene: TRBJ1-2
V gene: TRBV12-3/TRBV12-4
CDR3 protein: CASSFATDYGYTF
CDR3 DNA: TGTGCCAGCAGTTTTGCGACAGACTATGGCTACACCTTC

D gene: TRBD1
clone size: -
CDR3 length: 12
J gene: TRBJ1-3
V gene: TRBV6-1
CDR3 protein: CASGQGQNTIYF
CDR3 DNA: TGTGCCAGCGGACAGGGTCAAAACACCATATATTTT

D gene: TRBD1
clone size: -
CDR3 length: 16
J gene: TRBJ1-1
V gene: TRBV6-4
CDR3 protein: CASRPDRGPVNTEAFF
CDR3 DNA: TGTGCCAGCAGACCGGACAGGGGTCCTGTTAACACTGAAGCTTTCTTT

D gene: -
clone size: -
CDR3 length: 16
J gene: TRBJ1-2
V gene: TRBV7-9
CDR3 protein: CASSLRERTGSYGYTF
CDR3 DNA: TGTGCCAGCAGCTTAAGGGAGAGAACAGGGTCCTATGGCTACACCTTC

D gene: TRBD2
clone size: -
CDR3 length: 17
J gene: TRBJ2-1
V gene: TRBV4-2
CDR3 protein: CASSQETSGALGDEQFF
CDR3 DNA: TGTGCCAGCAGCCAAGAGACTAGCGGGGCTTTAGGCGATGAGCAGTTCTTC

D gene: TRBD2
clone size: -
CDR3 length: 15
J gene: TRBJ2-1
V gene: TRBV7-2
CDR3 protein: CASSFKAGGLNEQFF
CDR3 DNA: TGTGCCAGCAGCTTTAAAGCGGGGGGGCTAAATGAGCAGTTCTTC

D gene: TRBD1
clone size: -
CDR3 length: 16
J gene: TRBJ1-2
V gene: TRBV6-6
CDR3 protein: CASSYDQGADLNGYTF
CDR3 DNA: TGTGCCAGCAGTTACGATCAGGGGGCAGATTTGAATGGCTACACCTTC

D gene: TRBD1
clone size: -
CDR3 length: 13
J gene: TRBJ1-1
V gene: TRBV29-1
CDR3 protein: CSVDVVGTDHGFF
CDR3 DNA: TGCAGCGTTGATGTTGTCGGGACAGACCACGGTTTCTTT

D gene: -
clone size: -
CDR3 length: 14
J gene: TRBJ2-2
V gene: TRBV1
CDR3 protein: CTSSHPGGTGELFF
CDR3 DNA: TGCACCAGCAGCCATCCCGGGGGAACCGGGGAGCTGTTTTTT

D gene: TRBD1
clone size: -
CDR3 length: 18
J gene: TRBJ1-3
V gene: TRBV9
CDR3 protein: CASSVEGQGARSGNTIYF
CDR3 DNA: TGTGCCAGCAGCGTAGAGGGACAGGGGGCCCGATCTGGAAACACCATATATTTT

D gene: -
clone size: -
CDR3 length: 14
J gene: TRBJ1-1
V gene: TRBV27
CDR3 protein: CASSPHGGNTEAFF
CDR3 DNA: TGTGCCAGCAGTCCCCACGGTGGGAACACTGAAGCTTTCTTT

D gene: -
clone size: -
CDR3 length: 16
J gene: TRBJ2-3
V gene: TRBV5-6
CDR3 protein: CASSGRDFRGTDTQYF
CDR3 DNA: TGTGCCAGCAGCGGGCGGGACTTCCGGGGGACAGATACGCAGTATTTT

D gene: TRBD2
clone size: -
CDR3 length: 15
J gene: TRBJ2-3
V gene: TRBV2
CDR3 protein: CASRALAAVTDTQYF
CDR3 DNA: TGTGCCAGCAGAGCACTAGCGGCGGTCACAGATACGCAGTATTTT

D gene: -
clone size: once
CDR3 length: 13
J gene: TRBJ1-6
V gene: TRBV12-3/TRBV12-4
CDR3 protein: CASSLGGDSPLHF
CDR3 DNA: TGTGCCAGCAGTTTGGGAGGAGATTCACCCCTCCACTTT

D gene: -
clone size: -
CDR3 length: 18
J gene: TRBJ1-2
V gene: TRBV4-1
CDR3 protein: CASSHSIPGGGGRYGYTF
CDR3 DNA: TGCGCCAGCAGCCACTCTATACCCGGGGGGGGCGGTCGGTATGGCTACACCTTC

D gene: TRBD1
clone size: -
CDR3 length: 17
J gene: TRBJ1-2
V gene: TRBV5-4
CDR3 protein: CASSPTATGGEKSGYTF
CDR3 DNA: TGTGCCAGCAGCCCCACCGCCACAGGGGGCGAAAAGAGTGGCTACACCTTC

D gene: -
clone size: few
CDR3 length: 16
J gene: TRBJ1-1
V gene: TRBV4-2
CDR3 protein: CASSLSQGIGNTEAFF
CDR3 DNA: TGTGCCAGCAGCCTGAGCCAGGGAATAGGTAACACTGAAGCTTTCTTT

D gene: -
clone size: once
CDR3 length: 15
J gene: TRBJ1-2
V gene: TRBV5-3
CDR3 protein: CARSPGQTANYGYTF
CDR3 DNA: TGTGCCAGAAGCCCTGGACAGACAGCTAACTATGGCTACACCTTC

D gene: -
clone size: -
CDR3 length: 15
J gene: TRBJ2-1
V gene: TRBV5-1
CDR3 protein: CASSYPGTRYNEQFF
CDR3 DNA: TGCGCCAGCAGCTACCCCGGGACACGATACAATGAGCAGTTCTTC

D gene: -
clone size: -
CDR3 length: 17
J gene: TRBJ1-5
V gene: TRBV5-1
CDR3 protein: CASSLAKPREEVKPQHF
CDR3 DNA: TGCGCCAGCAGCTTGGCCAAGCCCAGGGAAGAAGTGAAGCCCCAGCATTTT

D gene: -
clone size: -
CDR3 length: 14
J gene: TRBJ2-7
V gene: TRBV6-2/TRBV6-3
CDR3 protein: CASSSTRGTYEQYF
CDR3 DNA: TGTGCCAGCAGCTCAACTAGAGGAACCTACGAGCAGTACTTC

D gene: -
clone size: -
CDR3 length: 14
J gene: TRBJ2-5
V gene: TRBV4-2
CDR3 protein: CASSQDRAWRTQYF
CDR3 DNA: TGTGCCAGCAGCCAAGATCGAGCCTGGAGGACCCAGTACTTC

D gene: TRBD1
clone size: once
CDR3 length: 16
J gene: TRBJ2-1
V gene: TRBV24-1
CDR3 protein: CATSDARQGGYNEQFF
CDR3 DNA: TGTGCCACCAGTGATGCCCGACAGGGGGGCTACAATGAGCAGTTCTTC

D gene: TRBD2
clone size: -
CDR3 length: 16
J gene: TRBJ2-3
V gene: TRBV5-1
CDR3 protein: CASSLGLAGATDTQYF
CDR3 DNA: TGCGCCAGCAGCCTGGGACTAGCGGGGGCCACAGATACGCAGTATTTT

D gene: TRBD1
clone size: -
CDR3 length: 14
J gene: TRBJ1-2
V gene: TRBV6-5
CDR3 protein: CASSRTGGSYGYTF
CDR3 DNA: TGTGCCAGCAGTAGGACAGGGGGTTCCTATGGCTACACCTTC

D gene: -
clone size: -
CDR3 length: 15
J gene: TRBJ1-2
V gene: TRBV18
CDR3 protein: CASSAATGEVNGYTF
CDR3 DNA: TGTGCCAGCTCAGCGGCGACAGGAGAGGTAAATGGCTACACCTTC

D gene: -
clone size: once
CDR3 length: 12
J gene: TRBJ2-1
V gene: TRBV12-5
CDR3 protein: CASGLDSNEQFF
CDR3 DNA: TGTGCTAGTGGTTTGGACAGCAATGAGCAGTTCTTC